This record looks at one T cell receptor beta chain sequence and its context. The antigen remains unidentified. The data originate from a study of T cells in narcolepsy. Study background: Donors had narcolepsy type 1 or type 2, or were healthy controls. Study-level points and caveats: Autoreactive HCRT-specific and TRIB2-specific clonotypes were marked in same-patient CSF-versus-blood CD4+ comparisons. Autoreactive clone sequences were missing from some blood memory CD4+ repertoires. Blood of same and different patients, but not healthy controls, reportedly held recurring autoreactive clonotypes.

Some clones are missing from TCRdb's copy, which holds only in-frame ones; the method was immunoSEQ multiplex PCR. The sample contains 30,000 to 40,000 clones, about 81% of which appear only once. The TCR comes from a human donor with narcolepsy. Material for sequencing was CD45RA- memory CD4+ T cells from PBMCs.

The CDR3 DNA is TGTGCCTGGAGTGGTGTCAGGCCGAACACTGAAGCTTTCTTT. Amino acid sequence: CAWSGVRPNTEAFF. This rearrangement joins TRBV30 to TRBJ1-1; no reliable D call. The CDR3 is 14 residues long. CDR1 and CDR2 from the germline V gene are GTSNPN and SVGIG (reference sequence). Trimming removed 1 base from V and 1 base from J, with 10 bases in between.